This T cell receptor beta chain was documented in a study of T cells in Graves' hyperthyroidism and ophthalmopathy. Study context: Peripheral blood was acquired at first diagnosis, ahead of any therapy whatsoever.

Graves' hyperthyroidism is called stable when ophthalmopathy does not progress within 18 months. Losses at the gene ends were 6 bases for V and 7 bases for J; bases not matched to a gene: 12. This CDR3 is built from 16 residues. Germline V gene lookup returns CDR1 SGHAT and CDR2 FQDESV (reference sequence). The source material, RNA transcripts, was used to amplify TCR beta CDR3 regions. In the first-round RT-PCR of the TCR CDR3, the HTBI primer set was used. TCRdb processed the multiplex PCR reads anew with MiXCR; each CDR3 protein has one entry. The sample consists of a few hundred thousand distinct CDR3 sequences, 15% of them appearing once.

This clonotype was obtained from a woman aged 25 to 39 with Graves' hyperthyroidism. V usage is TRBV11-1 and J usage is TRBJ2-1; TRBD2 aligns across 10 bases. Sequenced sample: blood. The CDR3 sequence is CASSYLPLAGANEQFF. The DNA of the CDR3 is TGTGCCAGCAGTTACCTCCCTCTAGCGGGAGCTAATGAGCAGTTCTTC.